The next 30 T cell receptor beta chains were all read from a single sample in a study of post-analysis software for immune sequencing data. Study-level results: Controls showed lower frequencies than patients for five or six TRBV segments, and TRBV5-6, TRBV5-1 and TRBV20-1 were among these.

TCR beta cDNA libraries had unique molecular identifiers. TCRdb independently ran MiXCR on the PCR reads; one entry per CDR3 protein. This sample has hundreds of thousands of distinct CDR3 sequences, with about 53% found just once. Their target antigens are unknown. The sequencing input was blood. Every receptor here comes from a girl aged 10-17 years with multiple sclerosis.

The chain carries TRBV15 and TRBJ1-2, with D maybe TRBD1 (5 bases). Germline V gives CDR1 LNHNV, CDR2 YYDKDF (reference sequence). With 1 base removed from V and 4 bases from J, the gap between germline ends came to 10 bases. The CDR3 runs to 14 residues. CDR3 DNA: TGTGCCACCAGCAGAGTAGGACAAGCCTATGGCTACACCTTC. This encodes CATSRVGQAYGYTF.

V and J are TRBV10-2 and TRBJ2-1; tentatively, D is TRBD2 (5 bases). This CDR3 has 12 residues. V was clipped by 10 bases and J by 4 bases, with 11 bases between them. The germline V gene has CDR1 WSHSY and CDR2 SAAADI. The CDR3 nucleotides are TGCGCCACGGGGAGCGGATACAATGAGCAGTTCTTC. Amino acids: CATGSGYNEQFF.

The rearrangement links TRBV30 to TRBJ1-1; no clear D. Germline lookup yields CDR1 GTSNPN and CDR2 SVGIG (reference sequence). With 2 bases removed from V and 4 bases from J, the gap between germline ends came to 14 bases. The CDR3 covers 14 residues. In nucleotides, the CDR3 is TGTGCCTGGAGTATAAGCCATGTTGGCACTGAAGCTTTCTTT. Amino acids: CAWSISHVGTEAFF.

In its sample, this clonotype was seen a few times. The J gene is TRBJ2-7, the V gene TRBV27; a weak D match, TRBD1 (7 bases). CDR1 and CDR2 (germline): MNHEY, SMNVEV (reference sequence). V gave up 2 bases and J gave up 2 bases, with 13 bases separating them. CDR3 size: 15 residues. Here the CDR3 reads CASSLRGTATYEQYF. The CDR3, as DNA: TGTGCCAGCAGTTTACGCGGGACAGCGACCTACGAGCAGTACTTC.

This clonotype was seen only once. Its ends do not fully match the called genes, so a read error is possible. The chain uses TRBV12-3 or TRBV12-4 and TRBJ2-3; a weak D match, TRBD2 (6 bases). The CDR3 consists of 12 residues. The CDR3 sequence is CASRFRRDAQYF. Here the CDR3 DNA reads TGTGCCAGCAGATTTCGGCGGGATGCGCAATATTTT.

The CDR3 loop is CASSHSTGGITDTQYF. As DNA, the CDR3 is TGTGCCAGCAGTCACAGCACAGGGGGGATCACAGATACGCAGTATTTT. V usage is TRBV14 and J usage is TRBJ2-3; TRBD1 agrees at 8 bases. J gave up 2 bases and V 6 bases, and 10 bases lay outside the gene matches. Germline values: CDR1 SGHDN, CDR2 FVKESK. There are 16 residues in the CDR3.

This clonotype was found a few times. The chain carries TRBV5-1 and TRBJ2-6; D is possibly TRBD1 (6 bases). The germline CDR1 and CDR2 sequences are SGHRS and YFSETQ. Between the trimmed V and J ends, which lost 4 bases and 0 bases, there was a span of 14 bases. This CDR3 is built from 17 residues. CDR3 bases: TGCGCCAGCAGCACCACAGGGCCCGACTCTGGGGCCAACGTCCTGACTTTC. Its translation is CASSTTGPDSGANVLTF. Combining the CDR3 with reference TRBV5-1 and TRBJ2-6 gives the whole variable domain KAGVTQTPRYLIKTRGQQVTLSCSPISGHRSVSWYQQTPGQGLQFLFEYFSETQRNKGNFPGRFSGRQFSNSRSEMNVSTLELGDSALYLCASSTTGPDSGANVLTFGAGSRLTVL.

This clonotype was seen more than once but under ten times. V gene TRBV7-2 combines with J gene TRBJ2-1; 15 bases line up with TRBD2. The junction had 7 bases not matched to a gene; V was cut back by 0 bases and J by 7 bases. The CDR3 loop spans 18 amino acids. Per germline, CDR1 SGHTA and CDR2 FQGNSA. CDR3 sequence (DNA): TGTGCCAGCAGCTTAGCGGGGACTAGCGGGAGGATTAAGAATGAGCAGTTCTTC. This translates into CASSLAGTSGRIKNEQFF. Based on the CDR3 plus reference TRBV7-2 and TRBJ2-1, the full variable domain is GAGVSQSPSNKVTEKGKDVELRCDPISGHTALYWYRQSLGQGLEFLIYFQGNSAPDKSGLPSDRFSAERTGGSVSTLTIQRTQQEDSAVYLCASSLAGTSGRIKNEQFFGPGTRLTVL.

The CDR3 loop is CASSSSSSQETQYF. For the CDR3, the DNA is TGCGCCAGCAGCTCTTCTAGCAGCCAAGAGACCCAGTACTTC. The V call is TRBV5-1, the J call TRBJ2-5, with a weak D call TRBD2 (5 bases). Between the trimmed V and J ends, which lost 3 bases and 1 base, there was a span of 10 bases. This CDR3 has 14 residues. Germline V lookup: CDR1 SGHRS, CDR2 YFSETQ.

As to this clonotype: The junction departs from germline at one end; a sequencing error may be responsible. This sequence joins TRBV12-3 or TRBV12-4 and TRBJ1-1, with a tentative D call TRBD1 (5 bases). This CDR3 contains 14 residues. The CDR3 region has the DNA TGCGCCAGCAGCAACCGGGGGATGAACACTGAAGCTTTCTTT. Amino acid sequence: CASSNRGMNTEAFF.

The CDR3 sequence: CSVVRDRGTEAFF. CDR3 sequence (DNA): TGCAGCGTTGTACGGGACAGGGGTACTGAAGCTTTCTTT. The V gene is TRBV29-1, the J gene TRBJ1-1; TRBD1 matches 10 bases. The trim removed 4 bases at V and 5 bases at J, leaving 4 bases unmatched. The germline CDR1 and CDR2 sequences are SQVTM and ANQGSEA. This CDR3 has 13 residues.

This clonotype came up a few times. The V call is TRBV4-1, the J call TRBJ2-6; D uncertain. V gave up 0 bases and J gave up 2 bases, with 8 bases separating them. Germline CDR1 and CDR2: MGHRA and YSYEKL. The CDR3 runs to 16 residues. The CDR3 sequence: CASSQEPGAGANVLTF. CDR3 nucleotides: TGCGCCAGCAGCCAAGAGCCAGGCGCTGGGGCCAACGTCCTGACTTTC.

DNA for the CDR3: TGTGCCAGCAGTCCCACAGGGAGGGGGGCCCCCTACGAGCAGTACTTC. This translates into CASSPTGRGAPYEQYF. This chain links TRBV7-6 with TRBJ2-7, with a weak D call TRBD2 (7 bases). The CDR3 has 16 residues. CDR1 is SGHVS and CDR2 is FNYEAQ in the germline V gene. V lost 6 bases and J lost 2, with 20 bases in between.

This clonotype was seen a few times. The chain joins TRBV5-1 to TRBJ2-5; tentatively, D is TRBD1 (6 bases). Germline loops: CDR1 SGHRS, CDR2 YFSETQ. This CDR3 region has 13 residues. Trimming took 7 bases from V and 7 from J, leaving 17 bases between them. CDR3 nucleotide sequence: TGCGCCAGCCAAGTTGACAGGCGAGGGACCCAGTACTTC. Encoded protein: CASQVDRRGTQYF.

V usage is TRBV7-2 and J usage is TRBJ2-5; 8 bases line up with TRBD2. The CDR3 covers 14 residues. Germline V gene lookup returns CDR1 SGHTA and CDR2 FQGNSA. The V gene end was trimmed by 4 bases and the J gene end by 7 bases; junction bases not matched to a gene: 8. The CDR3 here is CASSSSGTRWTQYF. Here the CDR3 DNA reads TGTGCCAGCAGCTCATCCGGGACTAGGTGGACCCAGTACTTC.

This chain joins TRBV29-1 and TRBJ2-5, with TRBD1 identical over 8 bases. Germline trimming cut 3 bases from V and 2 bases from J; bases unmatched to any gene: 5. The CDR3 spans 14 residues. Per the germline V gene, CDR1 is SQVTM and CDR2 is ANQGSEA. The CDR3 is CSVDDRGEQETQYF. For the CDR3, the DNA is TGCAGCGTTGATGACAGGGGTGAGCAAGAGACCCAGTACTTC.

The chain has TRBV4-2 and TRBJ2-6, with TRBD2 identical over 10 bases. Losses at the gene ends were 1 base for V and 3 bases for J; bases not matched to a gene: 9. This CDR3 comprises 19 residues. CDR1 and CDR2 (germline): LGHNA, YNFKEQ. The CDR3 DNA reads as TGTGCCAGCAGCCAAGCATCAGCGGGGGGGCTTCGTGGGGCCAACGTCCTGACTTTC. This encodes CASSQASAGGLRGANVLTF.

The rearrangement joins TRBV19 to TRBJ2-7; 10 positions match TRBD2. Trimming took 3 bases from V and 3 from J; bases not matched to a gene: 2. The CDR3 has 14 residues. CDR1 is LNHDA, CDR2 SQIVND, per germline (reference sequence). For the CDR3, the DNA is TGTGCCAGTAGTATTGGACTAGCGGTCTACGAGCAGTACTTC. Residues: CASSIGLAVYEQYF.

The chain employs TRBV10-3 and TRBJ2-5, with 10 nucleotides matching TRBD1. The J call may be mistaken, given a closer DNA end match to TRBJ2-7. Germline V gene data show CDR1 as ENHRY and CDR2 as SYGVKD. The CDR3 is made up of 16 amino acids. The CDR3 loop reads CAISSTSGTGVHEQYF. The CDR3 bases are TGTGCCATCAGTTCAACCTCCGGGACAGGGGTTCACGAGCAGTACTTC.

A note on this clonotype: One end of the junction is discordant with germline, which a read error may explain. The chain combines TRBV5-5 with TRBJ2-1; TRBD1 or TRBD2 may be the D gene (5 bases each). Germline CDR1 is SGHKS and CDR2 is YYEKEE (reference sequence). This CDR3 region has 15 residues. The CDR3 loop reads CASRSGTGTYNEQFF. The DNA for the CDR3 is TGTGCCAGCAGGTCCGGGACCGGGACCTACAACGAGCAGTTCTTC.

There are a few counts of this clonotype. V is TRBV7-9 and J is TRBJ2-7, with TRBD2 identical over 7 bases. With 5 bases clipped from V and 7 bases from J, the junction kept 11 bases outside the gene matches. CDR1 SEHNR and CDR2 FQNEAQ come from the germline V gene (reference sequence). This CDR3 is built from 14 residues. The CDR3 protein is CASSTGTTLREQYF. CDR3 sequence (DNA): TGTGCCAGCAGCACCGGGACTACCCTGAGGGAGCAGTACTTC. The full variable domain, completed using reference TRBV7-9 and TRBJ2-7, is DTGVSQNPRHKITKRGQNVTFRCDPISEHNRLYWYRQTLGQGPEFLTYFQNEAQLEKSRLLSDRFSAERPKGSFSTLEIQRTEQGDSAMYLCASSTGTTLREQYFGPGTRLTVT.

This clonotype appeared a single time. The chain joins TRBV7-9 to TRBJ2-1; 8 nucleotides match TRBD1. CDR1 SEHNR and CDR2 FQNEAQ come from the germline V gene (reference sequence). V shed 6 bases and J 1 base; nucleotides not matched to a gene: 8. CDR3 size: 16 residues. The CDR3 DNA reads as TGTGCCAGCAGTATGACCAGGGGGCCTTCCTACAATGAGCAGTTCTTC. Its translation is CASSMTRGPSYNEQFF.

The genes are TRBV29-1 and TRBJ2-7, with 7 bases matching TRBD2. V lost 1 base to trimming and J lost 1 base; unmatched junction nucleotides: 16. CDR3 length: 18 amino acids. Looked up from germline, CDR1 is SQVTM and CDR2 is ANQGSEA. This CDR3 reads CSVEVVSRGGLSSYEQYF. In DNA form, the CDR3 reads TGCAGCGTTGAAGTGGTCAGTCGGGGAGGGCTAAGTTCCTACGAGCAGTACTTC.

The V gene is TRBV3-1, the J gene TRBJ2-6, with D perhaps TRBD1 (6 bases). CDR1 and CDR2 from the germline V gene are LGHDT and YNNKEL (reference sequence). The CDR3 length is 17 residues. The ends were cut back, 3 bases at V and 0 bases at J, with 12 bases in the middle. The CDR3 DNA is TGTGCCAGCAGCCAGGGGACATCTGCCTCTGGGGCCAACGTCCTGACTTTC. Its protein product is CASSQGTSASGANVLTF. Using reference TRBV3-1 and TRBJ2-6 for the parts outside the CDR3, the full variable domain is DTAVSQTPKYLVTQMGNDKSIKCEQNLGHDTMYWYKQDSKKFLKIMFSYNNKELIINETVPNRFSPKSPDKAHLNLHINSLELGDSAVYFCASSQGTSASGANVLTFGAGSRLTVL.

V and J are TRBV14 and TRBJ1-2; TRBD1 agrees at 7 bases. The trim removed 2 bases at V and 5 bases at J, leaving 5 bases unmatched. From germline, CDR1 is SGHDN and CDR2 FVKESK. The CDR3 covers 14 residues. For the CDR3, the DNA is TGTGCCAGCAGCCAACCGGGACAGCGATATGGCTACACCTTC. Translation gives CASSQPGQRYGYTF.

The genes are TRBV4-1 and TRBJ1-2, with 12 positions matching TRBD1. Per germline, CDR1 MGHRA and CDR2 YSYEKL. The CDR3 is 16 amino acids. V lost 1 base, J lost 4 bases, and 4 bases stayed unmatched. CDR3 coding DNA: TGCGCCAGCAGCCAAGTGGGACAGGGGGCCGGCTATGGCTACACCTTC. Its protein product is CASSQVGQGAGYGYTF.

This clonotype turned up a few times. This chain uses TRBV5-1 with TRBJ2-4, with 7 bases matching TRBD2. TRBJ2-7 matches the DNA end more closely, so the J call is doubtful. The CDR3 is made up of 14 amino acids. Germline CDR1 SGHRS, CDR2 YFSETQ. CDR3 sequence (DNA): TGCGCCAGCAGCTCATCGGGGGGATTAATCGAGCAGTACTTC. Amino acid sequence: CASSSSGGLIEQYF.

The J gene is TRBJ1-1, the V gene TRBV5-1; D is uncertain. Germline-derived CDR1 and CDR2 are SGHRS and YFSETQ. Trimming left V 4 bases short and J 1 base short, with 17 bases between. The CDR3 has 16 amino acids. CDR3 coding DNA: TGCGCCAGCAGCCTAAGCCTGGCGAATGGGAACACTGAAGCTTTCTTT. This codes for CASSLSLANGNTEAFF.

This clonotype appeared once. The CDR3 DNA is TGTGCCAGCAGTTCGGACAGGAGAGCCTACGAGCAGTACTTC. Its translation: CASSSDRRAYEQYF. This chain uses TRBV12-3 or TRBV12-4 with TRBJ2-4; the match to TRBD1 covers 7 bases. The DNA matches TRBJ2-7 better at its end, which makes the J call doubtful. CDR3 length: 14 amino acids.

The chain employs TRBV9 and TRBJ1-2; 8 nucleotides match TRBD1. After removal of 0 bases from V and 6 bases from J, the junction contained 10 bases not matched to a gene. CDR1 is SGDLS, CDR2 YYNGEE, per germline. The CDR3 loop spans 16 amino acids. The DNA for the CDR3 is TGTGCCAGCAGCGTAGGGGAGGGCAGGGGGCAGGATGGCTACACCTTC. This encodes CASSVGEGRGQDGYTF.